The following is a T cell receptor (beta chain) sequence with its context. Its cognate antigen is unknown. This nonspecific control used anti-CD3/anti-CD28 bead stimulation of CD4+ T cells. Sorting selected CD4+ T cells upregulating both CD40 ligand and CD69. For approximately 20 hours, CD8-depleted PBMCs received anti-CD28/CD49d costimulation, a CD40-blocking antibody and enfuvirtide. The data were taken from a study of persistence of HIV-infected CD4 T cells. Study findings and constraints: TCRbeta richness was lower in CMV- and Gag-responding cells than in anti-CD3/anti-CD28-responding cells. Degenerate expanded CDR3beta sequences were enriched among CMV- and Gag-responding cells.

CDR3 size: 15 residues. V dropped 4 bases and J dropped 0 bases, with 11 bases sitting between them. The germline CDR1 and CDR2 sequences are SGDLS and YYNGEE. This was the immunoSEQ version 4 assay in survey mode. The table came from immunoSEQ multiplex PCR; TCRdb's copy has only in-frame clones and leaves some out. The sample has 40,000 to 45,000 clones, more than 80% seen once. V usage is TRBV9 and J usage is TRBJ1-3; D perhaps matches TRBD1 (5 bases). This receptor was obtained from an adult man with HIV who was CMV-seropositive. This material consisted of CD4+ T cells sorted from PBMCs after roughly 18-hour stimulation, taken from a patient who received antiretroviral therapy. CDR3 sequence: CASSPGRGSGNTIYF. The CDR3 DNA reads TGTGCCAGCAGCCCGGGACGAGGCTCTGGAAACACCATATATTTT.